The 15 T cell receptor beta chains listed next were all sequenced from one sample in a study of immune evolution from preneoplasia to lung adenocarcinoma. Clones were sequenced by immunoSEQ multiplex PCR, and TCRdb holds only the in-frame ones, with some missing. This sample has approximately 4,900 clones, with around 76% found just once. Sample: FFPE minimally invasive lung adenocarcinoma tissue. Receptors originate from a person aged 65 to 85 with lung adenocarcinoma.

This clone was seen more than once but under ten times. The rearrangement links TRBV4-1 to TRBJ1-1, with a possible D match to TRBD1 (5 bases). Looked up from germline, CDR1 is MGHRA and CDR2 is YSYEKL. V lost 1 base, J lost 2 bases, and 8 bases lay in between. CDR3 length: 14 amino acids. CDR3 residues: CASSQGQGNTEAFF. The CDR3 region has the DNA TGCGCCAGCAGCCAAGGCCAGGGAAACACTGAAGCTTTCTTT.

The chain combines TRBV5-4 with TRBJ2-7; 8 positions match TRBD2. CDR1 is SGHNT, CDR2 YYREEE, per germline (reference sequence). The CDR3 contains 13 residues. The V segment lost 4 bases and the J segment 4 bases; nucleotides outside the gene matches: 4. The CDR3 region has the DNA TGTGCCAGCAGCGATACTAGCGGTTACGAGCAGTACTTC. Protein: CASSDTSGYEQYF.

This clone was seen once. The chain links TRBV18 to TRBJ2-5; 8 bases map to TRBD1. Germline V CDR1 and CDR2: KGHSH, LQKENI. V shed 4 bases and J 4 bases; nucleotides not matched to a gene: 5. The CDR3 spans 14 residues. In DNA, the CDR3 is TGTGCCAGCTCACGGACAGGGCGGGGAGAGACCCAGTACTTC. It translates to CASSRTGRGETQYF.

V usage is TRBV19 and J usage is TRBJ1-2; TRBD1 is a possible D gene (5 bases). The germline CDR1 and CDR2 sequences are LNHDA and SQIVND (reference sequence). The CDR3 extends over 14 amino acids. V shed 5 bases and J shed 1 base, with 11 bases lying between them. The DNA for the CDR3 is TGTGCCAGTAGTCCGCAAGGGGTTAACTATGGCTACACCTTC. Its protein product is CASSPQGVNYGYTF.

This chain uses TRBV11-3 with TRBJ2-1; a weak D match, TRBD2 (6 bases). CDR3 length: 16 amino acids. Germline V gives CDR1 SGHNT, CDR2 YENEEA. The V end lost 5 bases, the J end lost 1 base, and 15 bases lay between the germline ends. The DNA of the CDR3 is TGTGCCAGCAGCGGAAAAGCGGCGGGATCCTACAATGAGCAGTTCTTC. As protein: CASSGKAAGSYNEQFF.

This clone occurred once. V gene TRBV30 combines with J gene TRBJ2-1, with D unclear. Germline V lookup: CDR1 GTSNPN, CDR2 SVGIG (reference sequence). Trimming pared 3 bases from V and 0 bases from J, leaving 6 bases between. The CDR3 is 13 amino acids. The CDR3 DNA sequence: TGTGCCTGGAGCAGTAGCTCCTACAATGAGCAGTTCTTC. Translating gives CAWSSSSYNEQFF.

This clone has more than one count but fewer than ten. The chain couples TRBV27 to TRBJ1-1; D perhaps matches TRBD1 (5 bases). This CDR3 is 14 amino acids long. The V gene lost 3 bases and the J gene lost 7 bases, with 15 bases spanning the gap. Germline loops: CDR1 MNHEY, CDR2 SMNVEV (reference sequence). CDR3 sequence: CASSFGPGAVEAFF. The CDR3 region has the DNA TGTGCCAGCAGTTTTGGACCCGGGGCAGTTGAAGCTTTCTTT.

The chain joins TRBV7-6 to TRBJ2-5, with 8 bases that match TRBD2. In germline, CDR1 is SGHVS, CDR2 FNYEAQ. This CDR3 has 14 residues. Trimming removed 5 bases from V and 5 bases from J; junction bases left unmatched: 7. Here the CDR3 DNA reads TGTGCCAGCAGCCCCGGGGGGGGAGTTGAGACCCAGTACTTC. Its protein is CASSPGGGVETQYF.

This clone has a handful of counts. The rearrangement uses TRBV30 and TRBJ1-5, with D possibly being TRBD1 (6 bases). This CDR3 comprises 14 residues. The V end lost 1 base, the J end lost 6 bases, and 13 bases lay between the germline ends. Germline values: CDR1 GTSNPN, CDR2 SVGIG (reference sequence). CDR3 amino acids: CAWSAGTFGQPQHF. The CDR3 DNA reads as TGTGCCTGGAGTGCCGGGACATTTGGTCAGCCCCAGCATTTT.

This clone was counted a few times. The genes are TRBV11-2 and TRBJ2-7; tentatively, D is TRBD2 (6 bases). CDR3 length: 14 amino acids. CDR1 and CDR2 from the germline V gene are SGHAT and FQNNGV. The V gene lost 1 base and the J gene lost 4 bases, with 11 bases spanning the gap. CDR3 bases: TGTGCCAGCAGCTTAGGGGCTAGCGTTTACGAGCAGTACTTC. The encoded protein is CASSLGASVYEQYF.

This rearrangement joins TRBV10-3 to TRBJ2-6; unclear D gene. The CDR3 has 12 residues. From germline, CDR1 is ENHRY and CDR2 SYGVKD. Trimming stripped 9 bases from V and 0 bases from J, with 3 bases between. CDR3 DNA: TGTGCCATAAACTCTGGGGCCAACGTCCTGACTTTC. Its protein product is CAINSGANVLTF.

A single count supports this clone. The chain joins TRBV5-1 to TRBJ2-7; 8 bases align to TRBD1. With V trimmed by 0 bases and J by 2 bases, 4 bases remained unmatched. The CDR3 sequence is 15 residues long. The germline V gene encodes CDR1 SGHRS and CDR2 YFSETQ. CDR3 sequence reads: CASSLGGTGPYEQYF. The CDR3 DNA is TGCGCCAGCAGCTTGGGAGGGACAGGCCCCTACGAGCAGTACTTC.

V gene TRBV11-2 combines with J gene TRBJ2-7; D unclear. The CDR3 consists of 13 residues. Germline V CDR1 and CDR2: SGHAT, FQNNGV. V shed 5 bases and J shed 1 base, with 9 bases lying between them. CDR3 nucleotide sequence: TGTGCCAGCAGCCCATTCTCATCCTACGAGCAGTACTTC. This gives the protein CASSPFSSYEQYF.

The rearrangement joins TRBV5-8 to TRBJ2-1, with 12 positions matching TRBD1. The junction had 7 bases not matched to a gene; V was cut back by 2 bases and J by 7 bases. Germline loops: CDR1 SGHTS, CDR2 YDEGEE. The CDR3 is 16 amino acids. This CDR3 is CASSFTGQGAGNEQFF. CDR3 in DNA: TGTGCCAGCAGCTTTACGGGACAGGGGGCTGGGAATGAGCAGTTCTTC.

The chain is built from TRBV7-3 and TRBJ2-3; D ambiguous. Trimming removed 5 bases from V and 1 base from J, with 10 bases in between. This CDR3 is 14 amino acids long. In germline, CDR1 is SGHTA, CDR2 FQGTGA. As DNA, the CDR3 is TGTGCCAGCAGCCTACTAATAGGCACAGATACGCAGTATTTT. Residues: CASSLLIGTDTQYF.